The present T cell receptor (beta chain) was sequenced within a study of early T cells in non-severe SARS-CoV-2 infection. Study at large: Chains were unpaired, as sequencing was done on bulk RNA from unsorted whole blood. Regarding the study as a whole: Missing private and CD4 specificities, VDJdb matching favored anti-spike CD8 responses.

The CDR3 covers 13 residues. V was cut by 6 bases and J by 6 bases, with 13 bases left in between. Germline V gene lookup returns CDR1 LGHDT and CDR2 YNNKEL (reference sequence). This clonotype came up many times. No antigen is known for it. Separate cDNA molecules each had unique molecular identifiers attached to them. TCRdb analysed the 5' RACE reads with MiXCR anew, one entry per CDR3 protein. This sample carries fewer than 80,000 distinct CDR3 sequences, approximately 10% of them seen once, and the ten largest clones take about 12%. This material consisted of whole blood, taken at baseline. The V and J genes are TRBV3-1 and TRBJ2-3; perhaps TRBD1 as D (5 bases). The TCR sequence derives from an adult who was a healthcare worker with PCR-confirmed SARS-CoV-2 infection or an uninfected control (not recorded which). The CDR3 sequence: CASSLGAGDTQYF. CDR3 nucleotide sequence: TGTGCCAGCAGTCTGGGTGCAGGGGATACGCAGTATTTT.